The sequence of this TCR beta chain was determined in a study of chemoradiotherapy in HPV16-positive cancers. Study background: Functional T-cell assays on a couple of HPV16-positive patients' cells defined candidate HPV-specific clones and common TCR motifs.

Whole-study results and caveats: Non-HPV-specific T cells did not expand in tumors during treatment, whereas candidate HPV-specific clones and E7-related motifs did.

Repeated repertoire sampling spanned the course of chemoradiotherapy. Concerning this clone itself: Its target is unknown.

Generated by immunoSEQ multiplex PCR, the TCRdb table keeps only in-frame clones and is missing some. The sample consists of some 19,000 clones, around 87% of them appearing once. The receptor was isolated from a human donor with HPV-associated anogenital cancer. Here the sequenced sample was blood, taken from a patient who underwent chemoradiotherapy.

The CDR3 here is CASSLARGQQFF. In DNA, the CDR3 is TGTGCCAGCAGCTTGGCCCGGGGGCAGCAGTTCTTC. The V and J genes are TRBV11-3 and TRBJ2-1, with D perhaps given as TRBD1 or TRBD2 (6 bases each). The germline V gene has CDR1 SGHNT and CDR2 YENEEA. V dropped 3 bases and J dropped 11 bases, with 11 bases sitting between them. CDR3 length equals 12 residues. Complete variable domain (other parts from reference TRBV11-3 and TRBJ2-1): EAGVVQSPRYKIIEKKQPVAFWCNPISGHNTLYWYLQNLGQGPELLIRYENEEAVDDSQLPKDRFSAERLKGVDSTLKIQPAELGDSAVYLCASSLARGQQFFGPGTRLTVL.